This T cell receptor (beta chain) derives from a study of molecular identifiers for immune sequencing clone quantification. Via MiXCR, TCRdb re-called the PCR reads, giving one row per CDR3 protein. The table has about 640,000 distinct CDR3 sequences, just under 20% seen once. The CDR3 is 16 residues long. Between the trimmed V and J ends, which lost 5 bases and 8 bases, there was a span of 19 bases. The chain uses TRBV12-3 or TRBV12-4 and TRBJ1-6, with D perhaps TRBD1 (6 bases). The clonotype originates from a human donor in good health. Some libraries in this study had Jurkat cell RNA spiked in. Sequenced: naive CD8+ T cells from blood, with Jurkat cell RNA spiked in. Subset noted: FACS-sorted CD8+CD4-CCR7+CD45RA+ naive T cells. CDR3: CASSMNPGDKDSPLHF. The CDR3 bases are TGTGCCAGCAGTATGAACCCGGGGGACAAGGATTCACCCCTCCACTTT.